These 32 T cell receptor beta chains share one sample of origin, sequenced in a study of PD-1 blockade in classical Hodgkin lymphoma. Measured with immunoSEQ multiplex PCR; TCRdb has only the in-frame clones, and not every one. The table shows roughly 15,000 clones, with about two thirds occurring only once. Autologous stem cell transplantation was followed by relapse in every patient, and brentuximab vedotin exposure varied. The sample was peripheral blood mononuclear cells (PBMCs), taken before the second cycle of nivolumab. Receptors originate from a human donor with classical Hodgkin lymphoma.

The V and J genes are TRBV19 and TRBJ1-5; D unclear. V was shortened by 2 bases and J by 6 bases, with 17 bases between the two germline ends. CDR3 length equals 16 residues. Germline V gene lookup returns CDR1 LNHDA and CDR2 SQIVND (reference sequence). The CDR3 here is CASSIPPSRRIQPQHF. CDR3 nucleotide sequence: TGTGCCAGTAGTATACCCCCTTCAAGGAGAATTCAGCCCCAGCATTTT.

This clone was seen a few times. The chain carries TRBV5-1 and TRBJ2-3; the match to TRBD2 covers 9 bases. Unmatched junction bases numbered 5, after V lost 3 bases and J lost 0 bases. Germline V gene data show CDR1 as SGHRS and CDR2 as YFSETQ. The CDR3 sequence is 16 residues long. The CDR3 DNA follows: TGCGCCAGCAGCTGGACTAGCGCTTATAGCACAGATACGCAGTATTTT. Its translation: CASSWTSAYSTDTQYF.

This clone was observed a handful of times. The CDR3 DNA is TGCGCCAGCAGCGGGACATTTTCCGAAGCTTTCTTT. Its protein product is CASSGTFSEAFF. V and J are TRBV5-1 and TRBJ1-1; tentative D call: TRBD1 (6 bases). Germline V gives CDR1 SGHRS, CDR2 YFSETQ. CDR3 length: 12 residues. Trimming stripped 4 bases from V and 8 bases from J, with 12 bases between.

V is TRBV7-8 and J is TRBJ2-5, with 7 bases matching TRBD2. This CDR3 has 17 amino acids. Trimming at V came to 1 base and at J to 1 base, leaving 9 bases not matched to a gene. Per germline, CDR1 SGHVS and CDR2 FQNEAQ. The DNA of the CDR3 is TGTGCCAGCAGCTTAGGGACCCACGGGGGGTTCCAAGAGACCCAGTACTTC. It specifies CASSLGTHGGFQETQYF.

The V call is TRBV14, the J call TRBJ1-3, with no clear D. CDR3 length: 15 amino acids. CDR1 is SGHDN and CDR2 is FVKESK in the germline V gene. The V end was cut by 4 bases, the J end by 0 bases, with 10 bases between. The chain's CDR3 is CASSLMTYSGNTIYF. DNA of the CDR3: TGTGCCAGCAGCCTAATGACCTACTCTGGAAACACCATATATTTT.

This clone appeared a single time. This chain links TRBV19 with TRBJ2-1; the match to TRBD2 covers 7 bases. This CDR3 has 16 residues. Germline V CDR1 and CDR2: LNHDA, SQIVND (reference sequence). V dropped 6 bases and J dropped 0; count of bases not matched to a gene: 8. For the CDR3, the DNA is TGTGCCAGTAGGGCCAGAGCGGGACTCTCCTACAATGAGCAGTTCTTC. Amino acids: CASRARAGLSYNEQFF.

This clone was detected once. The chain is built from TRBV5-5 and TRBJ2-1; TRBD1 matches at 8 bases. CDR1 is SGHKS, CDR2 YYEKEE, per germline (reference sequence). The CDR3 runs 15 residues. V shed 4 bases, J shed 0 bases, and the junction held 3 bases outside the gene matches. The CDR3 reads CASSTDRGSYNEQFF. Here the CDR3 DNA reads TGTGCCAGCAGCACAGACAGGGGCTCCTACAATGAGCAGTTCTTC.

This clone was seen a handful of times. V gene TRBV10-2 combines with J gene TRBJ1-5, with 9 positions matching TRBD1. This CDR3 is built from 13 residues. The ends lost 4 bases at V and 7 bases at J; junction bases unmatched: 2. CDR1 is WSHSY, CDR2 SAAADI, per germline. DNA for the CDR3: TGCGCCAGCAGTGTGGACAGGGGACAGCCCCAGCATTTT. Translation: CASSVDRGQPQHF.

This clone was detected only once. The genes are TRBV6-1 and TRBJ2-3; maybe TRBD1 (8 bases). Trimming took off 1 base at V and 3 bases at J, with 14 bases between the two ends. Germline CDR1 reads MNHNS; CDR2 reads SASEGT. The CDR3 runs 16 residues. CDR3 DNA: TGTGCCAGCAGTGAAGGAGCGGGACAGGTTACAGATACGCAGTATTTT. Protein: CASSEGAGQVTDTQYF.

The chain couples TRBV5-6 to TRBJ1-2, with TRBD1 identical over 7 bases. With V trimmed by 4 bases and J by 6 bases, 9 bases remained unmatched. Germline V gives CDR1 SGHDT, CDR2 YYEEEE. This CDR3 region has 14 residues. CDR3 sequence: CASSQMDRYHGYTF. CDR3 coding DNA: TGTGCCAGCAGCCAGATGGACAGGTACCATGGCTACACCTTC.

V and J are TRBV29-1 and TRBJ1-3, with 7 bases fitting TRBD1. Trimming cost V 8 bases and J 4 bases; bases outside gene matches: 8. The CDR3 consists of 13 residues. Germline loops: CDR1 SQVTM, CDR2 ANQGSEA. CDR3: CSSYGTDGNTIYF. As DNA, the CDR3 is TGCAGCAGTTACGGGACAGACGGAAACACCATATATTTT.

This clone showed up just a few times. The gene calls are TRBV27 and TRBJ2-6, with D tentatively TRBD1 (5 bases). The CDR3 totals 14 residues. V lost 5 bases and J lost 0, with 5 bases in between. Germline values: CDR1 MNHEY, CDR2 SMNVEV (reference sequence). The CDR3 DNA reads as TGTGCCAGCAGTCAGGGCTCTGGGGCCAACGTCCTGACTTTC. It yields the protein CASSQGSGANVLTF.

CDR3 DNA: TGTGCCAGCAGCCGGGGACTAGCGGGAGGGCCCGGGGAGCTGTTTTTT. Protein sequence: CASSRGLAGGPGELFF. The genes are TRBV28 and TRBJ2-2; 16 bases are shared with TRBD2. Germline CDR1 is MDHEN and CDR2 is SYDVKM. The ends lost 6 bases at V and 6 bases at J; junction bases unmatched: 4. The CDR3 is 16 amino acids.

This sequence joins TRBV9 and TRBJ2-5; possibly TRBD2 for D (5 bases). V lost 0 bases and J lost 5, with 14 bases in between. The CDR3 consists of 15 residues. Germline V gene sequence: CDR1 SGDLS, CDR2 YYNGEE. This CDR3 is CASSVAGMALETQYF. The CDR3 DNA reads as TGTGCCAGCAGCGTAGCCGGGATGGCCCTGGAGACCCAGTACTTC.

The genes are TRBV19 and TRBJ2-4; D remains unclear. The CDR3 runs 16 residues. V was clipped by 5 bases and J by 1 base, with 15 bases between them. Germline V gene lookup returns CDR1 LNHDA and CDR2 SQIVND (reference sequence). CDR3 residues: CASSPWDFRAKNIQYF. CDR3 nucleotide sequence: TGTGCCAGTAGTCCCTGGGATTTCAGGGCCAAAAACATTCAGTACTTC.

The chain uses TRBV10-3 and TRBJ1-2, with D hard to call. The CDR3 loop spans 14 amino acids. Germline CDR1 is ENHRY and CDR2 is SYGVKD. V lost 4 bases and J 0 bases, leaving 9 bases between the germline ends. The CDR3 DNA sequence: TGTGCCATCAGTGTGGAAGGACCTAACTATGGCTACACCTTC. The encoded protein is CAISVEGPNYGYTF.

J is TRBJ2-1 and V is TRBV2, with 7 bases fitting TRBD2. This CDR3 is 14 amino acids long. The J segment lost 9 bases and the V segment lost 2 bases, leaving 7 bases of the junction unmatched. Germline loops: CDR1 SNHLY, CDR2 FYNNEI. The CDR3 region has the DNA TGTGCCAGCAGTGAAACAGGTGGGGGGGGTGAGCAGTTCTTC. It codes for CASSETGGGGEQFF.

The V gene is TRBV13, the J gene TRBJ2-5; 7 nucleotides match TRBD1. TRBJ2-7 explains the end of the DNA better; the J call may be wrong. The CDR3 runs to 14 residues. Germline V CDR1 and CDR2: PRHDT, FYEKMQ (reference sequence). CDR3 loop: CASRDRNDPYEQYF. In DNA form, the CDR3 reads TGTGCCAGCAGGGACAGGAACGACCCCTACGAGCAGTACTTC.

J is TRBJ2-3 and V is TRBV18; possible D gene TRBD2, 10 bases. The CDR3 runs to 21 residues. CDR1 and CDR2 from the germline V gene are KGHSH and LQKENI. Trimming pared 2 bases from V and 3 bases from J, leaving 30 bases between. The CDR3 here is CASSPSQGQGPASGSTDTQYF. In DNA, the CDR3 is TGTGCCAGCTCACCAAGTCAAGGACAGGGGCCCGCTAGCGGGAGTACAGATACGCAGTATTTT.

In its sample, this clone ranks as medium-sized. The CDR3 reads CASSLKTGGNQPQHF. The CDR3 coding sequence is TGTGCCAGCAGTTTAAAGACAGGGGGCAATCAGCCCCAGCATTTT. The chain has TRBV27 and TRBJ1-5, with 8 bases fitting TRBD1. CDR3 length: 15 residues. The germline V gene encodes CDR1 MNHEY and CDR2 SMNVEV (reference sequence). V shed 2 bases and J 2 bases; nucleotides not matched to a gene: 2.

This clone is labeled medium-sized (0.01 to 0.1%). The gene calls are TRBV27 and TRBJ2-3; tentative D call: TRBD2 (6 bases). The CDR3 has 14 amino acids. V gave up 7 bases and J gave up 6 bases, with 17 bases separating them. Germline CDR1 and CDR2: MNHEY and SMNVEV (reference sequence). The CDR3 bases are TGTGCCAGCAACGGAGGGCCGCGGGCGGATACGCAGTATTTT. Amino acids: CASNGGPRADTQYF.

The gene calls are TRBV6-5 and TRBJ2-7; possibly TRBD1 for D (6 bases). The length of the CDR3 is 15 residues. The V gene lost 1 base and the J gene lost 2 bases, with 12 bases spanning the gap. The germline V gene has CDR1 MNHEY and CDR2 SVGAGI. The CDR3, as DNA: TGTGCCAGCAGTTACTACACGAGGGGGACCTACGAGCAGTACTTC. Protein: CASSYYTRGTYEQYF.

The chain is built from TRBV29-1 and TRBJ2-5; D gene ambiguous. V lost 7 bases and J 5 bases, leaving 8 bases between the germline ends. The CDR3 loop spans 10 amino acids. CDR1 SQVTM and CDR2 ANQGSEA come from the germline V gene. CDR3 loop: CSARWETQYF. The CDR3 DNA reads TGCAGCGCGAGATGGGAGACCCAGTACTTC.

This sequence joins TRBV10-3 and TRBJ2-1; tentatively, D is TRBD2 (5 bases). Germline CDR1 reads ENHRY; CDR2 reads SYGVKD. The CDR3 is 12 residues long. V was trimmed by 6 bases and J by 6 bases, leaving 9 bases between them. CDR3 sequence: CAISPRGNEQFF. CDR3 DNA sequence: TGTGCCATCAGCCCCCGGGGCAATGAGCAGTTCTTC.

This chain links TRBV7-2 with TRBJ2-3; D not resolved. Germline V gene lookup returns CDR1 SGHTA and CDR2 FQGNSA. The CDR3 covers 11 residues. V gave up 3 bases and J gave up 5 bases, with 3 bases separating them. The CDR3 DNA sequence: TGTGCCAGCAGCTTGAGAGATACGCAGTATTTT. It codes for CASSLRDTQYF.

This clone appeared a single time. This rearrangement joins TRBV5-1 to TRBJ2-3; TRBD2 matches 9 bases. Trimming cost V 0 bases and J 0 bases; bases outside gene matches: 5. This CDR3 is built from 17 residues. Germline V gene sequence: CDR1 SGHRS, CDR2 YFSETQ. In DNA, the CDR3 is TGCGCCAGCAGCTTGGGGCTAGCGGGACGTAGCACAGATACGCAGTATTTT. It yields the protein CASSLGLAGRSTDTQYF. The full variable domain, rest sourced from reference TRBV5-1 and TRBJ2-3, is KAGVTQTPRYLIKTRGQQVTLSCSPISGHRSVSWYQQTPGQGLQFLFEYFSETQRNKGNFPGRFSGRQFSNSRSEMNVSTLELGDSALYLCASSLGLAGRSTDTQYFGPGTRLTVL.

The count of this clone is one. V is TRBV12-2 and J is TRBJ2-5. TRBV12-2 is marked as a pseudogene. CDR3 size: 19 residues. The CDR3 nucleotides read TGTGCAAGTCCTACCCCAGACAGGGTTGAGGGAGGGCTCCAAGAGACCCAGTACTTC. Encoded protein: CASPTPDRVEGGLQETQYF.

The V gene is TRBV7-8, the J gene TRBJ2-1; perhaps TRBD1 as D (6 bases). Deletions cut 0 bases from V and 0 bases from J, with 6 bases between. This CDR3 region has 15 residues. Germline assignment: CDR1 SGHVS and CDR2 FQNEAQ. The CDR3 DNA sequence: TGTGCCAGCAGCTTAGCGGGGGCCTCCTACAATGAGCAGTTCTTC. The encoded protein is CASSLAGASYNEQFF.

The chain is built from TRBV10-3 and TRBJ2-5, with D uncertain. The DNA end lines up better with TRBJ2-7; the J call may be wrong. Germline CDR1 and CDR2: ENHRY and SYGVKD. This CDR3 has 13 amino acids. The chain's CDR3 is CAITTDQTYEQYF. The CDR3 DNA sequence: TGTGCCATCACTACGGATCAGACCTACGAGCAGTACTTC.

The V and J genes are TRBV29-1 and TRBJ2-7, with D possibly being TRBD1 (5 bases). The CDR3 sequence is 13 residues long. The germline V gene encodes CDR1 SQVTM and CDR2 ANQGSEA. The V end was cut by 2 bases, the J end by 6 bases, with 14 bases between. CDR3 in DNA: TGCAGCGTTGAATTGGGCAGGGTGAGCGAGCAGTACTTC. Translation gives CSVELGRVSEQYF.

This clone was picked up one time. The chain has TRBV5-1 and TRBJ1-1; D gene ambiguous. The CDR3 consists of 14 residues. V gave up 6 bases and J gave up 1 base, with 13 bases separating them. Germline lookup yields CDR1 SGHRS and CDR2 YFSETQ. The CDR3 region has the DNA TGCGCCAGCAAGACGGACTCGTGGAACACTGAAGCTTTCTTT. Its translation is CASKTDSWNTEAFF.

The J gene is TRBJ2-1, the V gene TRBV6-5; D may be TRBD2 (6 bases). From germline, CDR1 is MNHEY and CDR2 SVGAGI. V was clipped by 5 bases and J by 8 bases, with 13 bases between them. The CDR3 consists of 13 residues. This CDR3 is CASSISSAHEQFF. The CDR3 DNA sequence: TGTGCCAGCAGTATTTCTAGCGCCCATGAGCAGTTCTTC.